What follows are 9 T cell receptor beta chains derived from one specimen sequenced in a study of blood T cell repertoires in COVID-19. Here immunoSEQ multiplex PCR was the method, and the copy in TCRdb shows in-frame clones only, minus some. This sample yields roughly 350,000 clones, of which 85% to 90% are seen a single time; about 3.9% belongs to the top ten. Sequencing was performed on peripheral blood. All receptors derive from a woman aged 45-65 years with active or convalescent COVID-19.

The chain links TRBV3-1 (or the pseudogene TRBV3-2) to TRBJ2-3; TRBD2 aligns across 12 bases. The V and J ends lost 4 bases and 1 base, in that order; junction bases with no gene match: 18. Per germline, CDR1 LGHDT and CDR2 YNNKEL (reference sequence). The CDR3 spans 21 residues. The CDR3 nucleotides read TGTGCCAGCAGCCGACCAGTGGCTAGCGGGAGGGGCCGGTCGGGCACAGATACGCAGTATTTT. Its translation is CASSRPVASGRGRSGTDTQYF.

This sequence joins TRBV29-1 and TRBJ1-1, with D unclear. The V gene's germline CDR1 is SQVTM and CDR2 ANQGSEA. CDR3 length: 11 amino acids. The V end was cut by 4 bases, the J end by 1 base, with 4 bases between. The CDR3 reads CSVGQNTEAFF. The CDR3 DNA follows: TGCAGCGTTGGACAGAACACTGAAGCTTTCTTT.

The chain employs TRBV6-2 or TRBV6-3 and TRBJ1-2; unclear D gene. CDR3 length equals 11 residues. Germline V gene lookup returns CDR1 MNHEY and CDR2 SVGEGT. V was cut by 5 bases and J by 5 bases, with 6 bases left in between. This chain's CDR3 is CASSQIYGYTF. As DNA, the CDR3 is TGTGCCAGCAGTCAGATATATGGCTACACCTTC.

The chain carries TRBV7-9 and TRBJ1-2; D may be TRBD1 (6 bases). The CDR3 has 12 amino acids. The germline V gene has CDR1 SEHNR and CDR2 FQNEAQ (reference sequence). Trimming took off 4 bases at V and 7 bases at J, with 10 bases between the two ends. In DNA, the CDR3 is TGTGCCAGCAGCTCCTCCAGGGGTGGCTACACCTTC. This gives the protein CASSSSRGGYTF.

This chain connects TRBV5-1 to TRBJ1-1; 7 nucleotides align to TRBD1. The CDR3 runs to 14 residues. Germline lookup yields CDR1 SGHRS and CDR2 YFSETQ. V shed 0 bases, J shed 6 bases, and the junction held 5 bases outside the gene matches. The CDR3 loop reads CASSLGQGSAEAFF. CDR3 DNA sequence: TGCGCCAGCAGCTTGGGACAGGGATCAGCTGAAGCTTTCTTT.

The rearrangement links TRBV24-1 to TRBJ1-5, with D perhaps TRBD1 (6 bases). The CDR3 sequence is 16 residues long. V lost 3 bases and J 7 bases, leaving 18 bases between the germline ends. CDR1 is KGHDR, CDR2 SFDVKD, per germline. The CDR3 sequence: CATSDPNREPSQPQHF. The CDR3 DNA is TGTGCCACCAGTGATCCTAACAGGGAACCGAGCCAGCCCCAGCATTTT.

This chain uses TRBV10-3 with TRBJ1-3; D gene unclear. V was pared by 2 bases and J by 4 bases, with 9 bases between. CDR1 and CDR2 (germline): ENHRY, SYGVKD. The CDR3 length is 14 residues. This chain's CDR3 is CAISEAWSGNTIYF. Here the CDR3 DNA reads TGTGCCATCAGTGAGGCGTGGTCCGGAAACACCATATATTTT.

The chain joins TRBV6-2 or TRBV6-3 to TRBJ1-2; D gene unclear. Between the trimmed V and J ends, which lost 3 bases and 2 bases, there was a span of 10 bases. CDR1 is MNHEY, CDR2 SVGEGT, per germline. There are 14 residues in the CDR3. CDR3 in DNA: TGTGCCAGCAGTTATGAGTTTCCAAACTATGGCTACACCTTC. Amino acids: CASSYEFPNYGYTF.

This chain uses TRBV5-4 with TRBJ2-2, with 13 bases lining up with TRBD2. The V and J ends lost 1 base and 8 bases, in that order; junction bases with no gene match: 5. Germline lookup yields CDR1 SGHNT and CDR2 YYREEE (reference sequence). The CDR3 covers 16 residues. DNA of the CDR3: TGTGCCAGCAGCTTGACTAGCGGGGGGGCCGCTGGGGAGCTGTTTTTT. Its protein is CASSLTSGGAAGELFF.